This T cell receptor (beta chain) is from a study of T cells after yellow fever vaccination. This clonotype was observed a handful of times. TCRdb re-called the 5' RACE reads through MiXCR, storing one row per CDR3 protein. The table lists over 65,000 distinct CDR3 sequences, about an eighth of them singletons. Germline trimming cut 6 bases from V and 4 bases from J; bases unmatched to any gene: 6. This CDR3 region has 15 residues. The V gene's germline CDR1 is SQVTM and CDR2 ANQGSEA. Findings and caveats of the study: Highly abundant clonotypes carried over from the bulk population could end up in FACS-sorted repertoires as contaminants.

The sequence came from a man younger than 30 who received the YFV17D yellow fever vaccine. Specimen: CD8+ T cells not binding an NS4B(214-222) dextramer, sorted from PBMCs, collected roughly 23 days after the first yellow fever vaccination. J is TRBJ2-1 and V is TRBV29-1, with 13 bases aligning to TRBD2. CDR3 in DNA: TGCAGCGTGGCCAGACTAGCGGGAGGTTACAATGAGCAGTTCTTC. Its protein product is CSVARLAGGYNEQFF.